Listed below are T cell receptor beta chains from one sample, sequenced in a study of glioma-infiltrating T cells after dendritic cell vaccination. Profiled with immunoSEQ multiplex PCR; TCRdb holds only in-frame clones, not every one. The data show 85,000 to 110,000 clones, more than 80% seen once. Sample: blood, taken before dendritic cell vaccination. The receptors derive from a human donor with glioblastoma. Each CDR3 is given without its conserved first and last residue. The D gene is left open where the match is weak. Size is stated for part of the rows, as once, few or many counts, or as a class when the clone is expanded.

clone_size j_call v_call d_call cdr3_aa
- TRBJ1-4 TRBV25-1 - ASSEMFGAVNNEKLF
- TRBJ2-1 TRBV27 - ASSLTHLYEQF
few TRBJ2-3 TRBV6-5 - ASTTSRDITDTQY
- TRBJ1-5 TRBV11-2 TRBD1 ASSQGGQGDQPQH
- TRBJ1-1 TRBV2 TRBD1 ASSDRATEAF
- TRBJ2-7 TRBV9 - ASSAGGQWPYEQY
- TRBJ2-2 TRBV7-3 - ASSPAGPGELF
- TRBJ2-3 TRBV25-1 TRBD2 ASSEFGGGFTDTQY
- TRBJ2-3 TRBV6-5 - ASSYVRGIDTQY
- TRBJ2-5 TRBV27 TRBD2 ASSYSSGGQETQY
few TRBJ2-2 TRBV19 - ASSARLVANTGELF
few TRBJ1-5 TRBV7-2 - ASSPDRNSNQPQH
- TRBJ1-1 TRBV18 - ASSPPYKDSNTEAF
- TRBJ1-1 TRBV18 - ASSPPTGGDTEAF
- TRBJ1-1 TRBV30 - AWSVAMNTEAF
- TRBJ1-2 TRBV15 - ATSRDRGGYT
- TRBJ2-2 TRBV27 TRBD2 ASSPHSGTAGELF
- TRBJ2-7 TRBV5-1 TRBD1 ASNSGQERREQY
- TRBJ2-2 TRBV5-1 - ASRPGGSNTGELF
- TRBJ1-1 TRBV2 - ASSFDSRLEAF
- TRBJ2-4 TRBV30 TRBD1 AWRLRQGTGKNIQY
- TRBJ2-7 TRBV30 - AWSREGVDSYEQY
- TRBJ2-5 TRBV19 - ASSPTGLPDQETQY
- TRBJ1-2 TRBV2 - ASLPRTVLYGYT
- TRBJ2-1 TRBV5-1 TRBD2 ASSLGSGREQF
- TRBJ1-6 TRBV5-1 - ASSLVGLSYNSPLH
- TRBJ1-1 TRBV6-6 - ASRTGGYTEAF
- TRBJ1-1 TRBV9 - ASSLEEGMNTEAF
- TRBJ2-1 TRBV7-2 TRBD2 ASRRTSGGIHNEQF
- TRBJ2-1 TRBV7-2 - ASSLAQAIEQF
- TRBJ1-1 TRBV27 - ASSLYRGGGANTEAF